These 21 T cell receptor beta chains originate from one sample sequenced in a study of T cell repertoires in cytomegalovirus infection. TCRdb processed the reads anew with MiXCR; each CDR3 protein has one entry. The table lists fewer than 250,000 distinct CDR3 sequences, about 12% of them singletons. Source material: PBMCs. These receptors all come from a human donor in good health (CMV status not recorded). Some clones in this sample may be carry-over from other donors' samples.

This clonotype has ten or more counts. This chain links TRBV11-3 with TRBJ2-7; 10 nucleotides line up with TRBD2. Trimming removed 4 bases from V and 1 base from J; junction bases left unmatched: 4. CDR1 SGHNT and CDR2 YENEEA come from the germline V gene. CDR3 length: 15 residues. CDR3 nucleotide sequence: TGTGCCAGCAGCTCTGAGCGGGAGGGTTCCTACGAGCAGTACTTC. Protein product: CASSSEREGSYEQYF.

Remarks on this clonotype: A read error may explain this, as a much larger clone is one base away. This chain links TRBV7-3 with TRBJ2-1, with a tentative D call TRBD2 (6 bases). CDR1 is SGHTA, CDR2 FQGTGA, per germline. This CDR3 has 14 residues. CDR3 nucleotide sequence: TGTGCCAGCAGCCTCGGGACTCCTGACAATGAGCAGTCCTTC. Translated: CASSLGTPDNEQSF.

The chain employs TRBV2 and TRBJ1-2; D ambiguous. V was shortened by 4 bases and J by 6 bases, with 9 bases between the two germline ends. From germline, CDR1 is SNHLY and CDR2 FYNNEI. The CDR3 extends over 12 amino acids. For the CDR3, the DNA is TGTGCCAGCAGTGGACGAGCCCATGGCTACACCTTC. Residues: CASSGRAHGYTF.

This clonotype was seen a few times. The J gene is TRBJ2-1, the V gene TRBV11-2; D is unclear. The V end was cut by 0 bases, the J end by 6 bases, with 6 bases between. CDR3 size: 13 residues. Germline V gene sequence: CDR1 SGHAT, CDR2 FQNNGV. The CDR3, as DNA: TGTGCCAGCAGCTTAGATTGGGCCAATGAGCAGTTCTTC. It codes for CASSLDWANEQFF.

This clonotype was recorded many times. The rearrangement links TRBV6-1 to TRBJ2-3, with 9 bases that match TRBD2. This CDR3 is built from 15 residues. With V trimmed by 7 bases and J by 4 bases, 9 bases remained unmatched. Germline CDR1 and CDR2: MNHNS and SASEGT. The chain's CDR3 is CASIGREGPADTQYF. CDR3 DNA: TGTGCCAGCATAGGGCGGGAGGGCCCGGCAGATACGCAGTATTTT.

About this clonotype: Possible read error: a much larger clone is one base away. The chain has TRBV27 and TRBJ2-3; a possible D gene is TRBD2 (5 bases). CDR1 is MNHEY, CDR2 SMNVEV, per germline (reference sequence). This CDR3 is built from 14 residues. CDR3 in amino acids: CASSRPSSTDMQYF. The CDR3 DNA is TGTGCCAGCAGTCGCCCGTCTAGCACAGATATGCAGTATTTT.

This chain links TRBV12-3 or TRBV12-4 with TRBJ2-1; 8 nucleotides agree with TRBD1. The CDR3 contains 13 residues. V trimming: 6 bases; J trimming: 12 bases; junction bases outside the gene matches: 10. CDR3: CASSSSRGPGQFF. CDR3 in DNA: TGTGCCAGCAGCTCCTCCAGGGGGCCGGGGCAGTTCTTC.

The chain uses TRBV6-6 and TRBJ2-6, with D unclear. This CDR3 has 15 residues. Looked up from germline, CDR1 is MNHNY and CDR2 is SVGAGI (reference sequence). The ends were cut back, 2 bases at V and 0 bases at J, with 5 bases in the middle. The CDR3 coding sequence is TGTGCCAGCAGTTACGATCGCTCTGGGGCCAACGTCCTGACTTTC. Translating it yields CASSYDRSGANVLTF.

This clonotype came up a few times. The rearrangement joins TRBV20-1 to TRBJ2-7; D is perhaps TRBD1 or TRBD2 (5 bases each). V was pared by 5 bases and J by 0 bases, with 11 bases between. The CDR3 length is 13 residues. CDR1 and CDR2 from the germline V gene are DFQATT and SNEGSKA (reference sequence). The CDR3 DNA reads TGCAGTGCTTACGCAGGGAGCTCCTACGAGCAGTACTTC. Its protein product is CSAYAGSSYEQYF.

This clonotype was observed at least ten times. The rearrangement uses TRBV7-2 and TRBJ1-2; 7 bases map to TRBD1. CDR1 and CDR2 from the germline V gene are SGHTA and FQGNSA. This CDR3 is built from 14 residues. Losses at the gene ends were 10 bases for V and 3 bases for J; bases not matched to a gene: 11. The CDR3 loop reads CATRQGSVDYGYTF. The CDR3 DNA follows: TGTGCCACCAGACAGGGTTCGGTCGACTATGGCTACACCTTC.

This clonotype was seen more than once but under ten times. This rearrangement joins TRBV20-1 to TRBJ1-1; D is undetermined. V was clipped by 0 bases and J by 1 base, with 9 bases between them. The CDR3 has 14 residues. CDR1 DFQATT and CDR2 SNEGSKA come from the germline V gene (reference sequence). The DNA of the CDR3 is TGCAGTGCTAGAGATCCGAGCGGGAACACTGAAGCTTTCTTT. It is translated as CSARDPSGNTEAFF.

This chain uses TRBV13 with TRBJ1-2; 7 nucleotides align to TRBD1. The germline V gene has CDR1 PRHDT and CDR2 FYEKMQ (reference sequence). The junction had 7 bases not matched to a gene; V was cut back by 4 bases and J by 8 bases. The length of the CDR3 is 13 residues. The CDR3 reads CASSYRQGAGYTF. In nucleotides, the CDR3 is TGTGCCAGCAGCTACCGACAGGGTGCGGGCTACACCTTC.

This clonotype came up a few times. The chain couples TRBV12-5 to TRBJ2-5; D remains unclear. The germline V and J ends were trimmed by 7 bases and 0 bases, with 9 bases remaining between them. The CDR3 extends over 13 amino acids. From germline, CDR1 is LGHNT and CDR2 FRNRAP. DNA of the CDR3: TGTGCTAGTGCCCAGGAGTACCAAGAGACCCAGTACTTC. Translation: CASAQEYQETQYF.

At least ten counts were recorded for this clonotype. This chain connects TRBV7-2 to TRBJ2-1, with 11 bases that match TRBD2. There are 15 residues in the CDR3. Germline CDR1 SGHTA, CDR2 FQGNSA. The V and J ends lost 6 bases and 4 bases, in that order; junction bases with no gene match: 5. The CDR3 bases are TGTGCCAGCAGGCTAGCGGGGGGCGAGTACAATGAGCAGTTCTTC. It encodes CASRLAGGEYNEQFF.

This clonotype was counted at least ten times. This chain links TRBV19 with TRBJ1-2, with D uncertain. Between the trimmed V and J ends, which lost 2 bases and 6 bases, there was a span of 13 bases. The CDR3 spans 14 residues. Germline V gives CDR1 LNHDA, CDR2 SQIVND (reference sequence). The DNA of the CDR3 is TGTGCCAGTAGTATAATGGAAGCCCGGCATGGCTACACCTTC. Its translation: CASSIMEARHGYTF.

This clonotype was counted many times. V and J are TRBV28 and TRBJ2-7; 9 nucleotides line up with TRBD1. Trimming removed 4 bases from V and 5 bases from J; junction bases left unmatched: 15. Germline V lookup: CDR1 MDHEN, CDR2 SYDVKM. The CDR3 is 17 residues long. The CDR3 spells CASSWLPDRGDRNEQYF. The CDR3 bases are TGTGCCAGCAGTTGGCTACCGGACAGGGGCGATAGGAACGAGCAGTACTTC.

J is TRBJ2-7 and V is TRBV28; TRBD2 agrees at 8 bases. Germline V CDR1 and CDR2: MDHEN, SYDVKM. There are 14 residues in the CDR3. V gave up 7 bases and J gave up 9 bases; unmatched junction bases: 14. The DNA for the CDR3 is TGTGCCAGCAAAATATCCGGGACTAGGGGCGCGCAGTACTTC. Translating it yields CASKISGTRGAQYF. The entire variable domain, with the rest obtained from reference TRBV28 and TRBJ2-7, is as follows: DVKVTQSSRYLVKRTGEKVFLECVQDMDHENMFWYRQDPGLGLRLIYFSYDVKMKEKGDIPEGYSVSREKKERFSLILESASTNQTSMYLCASKISGTRGAQYFGPGTRLTVT.

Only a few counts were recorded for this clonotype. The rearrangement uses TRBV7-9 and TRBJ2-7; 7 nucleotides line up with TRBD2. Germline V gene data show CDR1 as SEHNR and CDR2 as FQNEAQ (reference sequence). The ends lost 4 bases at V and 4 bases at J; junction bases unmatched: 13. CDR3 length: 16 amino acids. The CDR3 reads CASSSPLRAGPYEQYF. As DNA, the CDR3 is TGTGCCAGCAGCTCCCCGTTAAGAGCGGGGCCATACGAGCAGTACTTC.

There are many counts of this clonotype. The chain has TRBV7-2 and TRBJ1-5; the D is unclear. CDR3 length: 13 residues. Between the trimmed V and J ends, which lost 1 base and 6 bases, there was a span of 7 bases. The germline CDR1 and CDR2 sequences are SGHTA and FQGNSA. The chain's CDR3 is CASSLGPGQPQHF. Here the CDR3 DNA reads TGTGCCAGCAGCTTAGGGCCCGGTCAGCCCCAGCATTTT. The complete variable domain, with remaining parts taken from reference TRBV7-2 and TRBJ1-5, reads GAGVSQSPSNKVTEKGKDVELRCDPISGHTALYWYRQSLGQGLEFLIYFQGNSAPDKSGLPSDRFSAERTGGSVSTLTIQRTQQEDSAVYLCASSLGPGQPQHFGDGTRLSIL.

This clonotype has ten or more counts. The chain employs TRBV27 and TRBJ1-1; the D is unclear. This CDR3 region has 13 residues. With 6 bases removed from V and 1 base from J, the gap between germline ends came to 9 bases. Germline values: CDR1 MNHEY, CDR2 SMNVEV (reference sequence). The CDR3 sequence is CASSFPGNTEAFF. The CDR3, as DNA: TGTGCCAGCAGCTTCCCCGGGAACACTGAAGCTTTCTTT.

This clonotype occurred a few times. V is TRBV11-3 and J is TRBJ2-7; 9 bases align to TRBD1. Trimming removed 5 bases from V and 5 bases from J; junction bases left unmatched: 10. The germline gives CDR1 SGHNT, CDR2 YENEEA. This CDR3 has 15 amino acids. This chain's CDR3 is CASSPKGTGNHEQYF. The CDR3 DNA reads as TGTGCCAGCAGCCCTAAGGGGACAGGGAACCACGAGCAGTACTTC.